This T cell receptor beta chain was documented in a study of blood T cells in healthy people across ages. General observations from the study: With age, beta diversity per million T cells declined roughly linearly, significantly by 40.

Primers used in a second PCR of about 7 to 12 cycles were a sample-barcoded 5' primer and a J-beta primer mix. All samples yielded 2.5 million or more CDR3-containing paired-end reads. From the 5' RACE reads, TCRdb called clonotypes with MiXCR, one entry per CDR3 protein. The sample consists of about 780,000 distinct CDR3 sequences, roughly 24% of them appearing once. CDR1 and CDR2 from the germline V gene are ENHRY and SYGVKD. CDR3 length: 14 amino acids. V shed 4 bases, J shed 5 bases, and the junction held 7 bases outside the gene matches. In regard to this clonotype: Its matching antigen is unknown.

This same sample was also taken into another study, of T cells of mothers and their children. That source adds: All extracted RNA went into cDNA synthesis, around 1.4 ug per 15 ul.

The chain has TRBV10-3 and TRBJ2-7; 8 nucleotides agree with TRBD1. The TCR was taken from a boy aged 10-17 years in good health. The sequenced sample was blood. The CDR3 loop is CAISGGDRGDEQYF. The CDR3 bases are TGTGCCATCAGTGGGGGAGACAGGGGTGACGAGCAGTACTTC.